This T cell receptor beta chain appears in the sequencing data of a study of OX40 agonist ivuxolimab in advanced cancers. Study in general: Given to patients was ivuxolimab, an agonistic anti-OX40 (CD134) antibody. Ivuxolimab doses were 0.01, 0.1, 0.3, 1.5, 3 or 10 mg/kg every 2 weeks.

Germline V gene lookup returns CDR1 SGHKS and CDR2 YYEKEE (reference sequence). CDR3 length: 17 amino acids. Trimming took off 4 bases at V and 5 bases at J, with 22 bases between the two ends. Peripheral blood came from all dose cohorts at three timepoints. This clone was picked up a small number of times. Data came from immunoSEQ multiplex PCR; TCRdb stores just in-frame clones and leaves some out. The sample records roughly 20,000 clones, approximately 84% being singletons. The chain couples TRBV5-5 to TRBJ2-1; TRBD2 is a possible D gene (5 bases). The sequencing here drew on CD4+ or CD8+ T cells sorted from blood, taken in a trial of the OX40 agonist ivuxolimab. The sequence was collected from an adult with an advanced solid tumor such as melanoma, head and neck, liver or kidney cancer. CDR3 protein: CASSRGALGNPNNEQFF. CDR3 DNA sequence: TGTGCCAGCAGCCGAGGCGCACTAGGTAACCCAAACAATGAGCAGTTCTTC. The full variable domain, in which reference TRBV5-5 and TRBJ2-1 provide the parts outside the CDR3, is DAGVTQSPTHLIKTRGQQVTLRCSPISGHKSVSWYQQVLGQGPQFIFQYYEKEERGRGNFPDRFSARQFPNYSSELNVNALLLGDSALYLCASSRGALGNPNNEQFFGPGTRLTVL.